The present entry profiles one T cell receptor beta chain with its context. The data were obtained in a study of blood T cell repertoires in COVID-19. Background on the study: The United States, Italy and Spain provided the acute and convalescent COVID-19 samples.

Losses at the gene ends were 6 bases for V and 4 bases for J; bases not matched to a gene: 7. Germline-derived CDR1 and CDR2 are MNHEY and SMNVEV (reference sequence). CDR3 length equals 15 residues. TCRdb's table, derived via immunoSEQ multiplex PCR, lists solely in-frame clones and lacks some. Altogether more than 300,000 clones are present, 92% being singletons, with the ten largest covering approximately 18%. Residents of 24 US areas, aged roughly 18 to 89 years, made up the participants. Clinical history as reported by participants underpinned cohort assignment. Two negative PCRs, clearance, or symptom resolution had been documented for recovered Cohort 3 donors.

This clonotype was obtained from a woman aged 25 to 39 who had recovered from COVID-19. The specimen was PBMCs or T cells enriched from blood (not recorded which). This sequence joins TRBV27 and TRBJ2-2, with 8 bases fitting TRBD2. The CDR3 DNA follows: TGTGCCAGCAGACTCGGCCTAGCGGGCACCGGGGAGCTGTTTTTT. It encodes CASRLGLAGTGELFF.